These T cell receptor beta chains were read from a single sample in a study of spatial heterogeneity in lung cancer. Via MiXCR, TCRdb re-called the 5' RACE reads, giving one row per CDR3 protein. This sample has tens of thousands of distinct CDR3 sequences; roughly an eighth occur once, and the top ten carry around 54%. The sample in question was PBMCs, obtained at surgery. The receptors derive from a male donor with early-stage non-small cell lung cancer. CDR3s include the opening cysteine and the closing phenylalanine or tryptophan. D genes are given only for firm matches. The size of a clone is reported for some rows only, either as once, few or many, or as a class for expanded clones.

TRBJ1-3 | . | TRBV4-1 | many | TGCGCCAGCAGCCAAGAAACAGGGCCTGGAAACACCATATATTTT | CASSQETGPGNTIYF
TRBJ2-2 | TRBD1 | TRBV7-2 | . | TGTGCCAGCAGCTCGTACGCGGACAGGGGAACCACCGGGGAGCTGTTTTTT | CASSSYADRGTTGELFF
TRBJ2-2 | . | TRBV5-4 | . | TGTGCCAGCAGCGTCGCTGTAAGGGGCACCGGGGAGCTGTTTTTT | CASSVAVRGTGELFF
TRBJ1-1 | . | TRBV9 | few | TGTGCCAGCACCACTGGACAGTCGAACACTGAAGCTTTCTTT | CASTTGQSNTEAFF
TRBJ2-1 | . | TRBV20-1 | few | TGCAGTGCTAGAGTCCCCGGGAAAGGAGAGCAGTTCTTC | CSARVPGKGEQFF
TRBJ2-7 | TRBD1 | TRBV20-1 | few | TGCAGTGCTAGAGGGGACAGGTACTACGAGCAGTACTTC | CSARGDRYYEQYF
TRBJ2-2 | . | TRBV11-3 | few | TGTGCCAGCAGCCCAAACACCGGGGAGCTGTTTTTT | CASSPNTGELFF
TRBJ2-5 | . | TRBV29-1 | many | TGCAGCGTTTCCCCCGAAGAGACCCAGTACTTC | CSVSPEETQYF
TRBJ2-7 | . | TRBV3-1 | few | TGTGCCAGCAGCTCGGGACTTCCATCCTACGAGCAGTACTTC | CASSSGLPSYEQYF
TRBJ2-1 | . | TRBV19 | few | TGTGCCAGTAGTATAGATGGACGTCTTGGGAATGAGCAGTTCTTC | CASSIDGRLGNEQFF
TRBJ1-6 | . | TRBV7-3 | few | TGTGCCAGCAGCTCTCAAATACGGAGCTCCTATAATTCACCCCTCCACTTT | CASSSQIRSSYNSPLHF
TRBJ1-5 | . | TRBV4-1 | many | TGCGCCAGCAGTCCCGGGCCCTTTCGGGGCAATCAGCCCCAGCATTTT | CASSPGPFRGNQPQHF
TRBJ2-5 | . | TRBV20-1 | . | TGCAGTGCCCTAACCTCCGGGAAAGAGACCCAGTACTTC | CSALTSGKETQYF
TRBJ1-1 | . | TRBV3-1 | . | TGTGCCAGCAGCCAAGAAAGGGGGGTGATGAACACTGAAGCTTTCTTT | CASSQERGVMNTEAFF
TRBJ1-2 | . | TRBV5-1 | few | TGCGCCAGCAGCTCGGGTAATTCCTATGGCTACACCTTC | CASSSGNSYGYTF
TRBJ2-5 | . | TRBV4-2 | many | TGTGCCAGCAGCCCGGCCAACCAAGAGACCCAGTACTTC | CASSPANQETQYF
TRBJ2-3 | TRBD2 | TRBV12-3/TRBV12-4 | many | TGTGCCAGCACTCCTAGGTTCGCGGGGGGGCCCGATACGCAGTATTTT | CASTPRFAGGPDTQYF
TRBJ2-3 | . | TRBV29-1 | . | TGCAGCGTTGCGTCCGGGACCCTAAACACAGATACGCAGTATTTT | CSVASGTLNTDTQYF
TRBJ2-7 | . | TRBV11-3 | few | TGTGCCAGCGCCGGAGACTACGAGCAGTACTTC | CASAGDYEQYF
TRBJ2-1 | TRBD2 | TRBV28 | many | TGTGCCAGCAGTTTTACCTCCCCTACTAGCGATGAGCAGTTCTTC | CASSFTSPTSDEQFF
TRBJ2-1 | TRBD2 | TRBV4-2 | . | TGTGCCAGCAGCCCAGCGGGGGGCTCCTACAATGAGCAGTTCTTC | CASSPAGGSYNEQFF
TRBJ2-2 | TRBD2 | TRBV7-8 | . | TGTGCCAGCAGCTTAACTAGCGGGGGCCCCGGGGAGCTGTTTTTT | CASSLTSGGPGELFF
TRBJ2-5 | TRBD2 | TRBV3-1 | few | TGTGCCAGCAGCCTTGGACTCCCCCCGAGACTAGCGGCTCAAGAGACCCAGTACTTC | CASSLGLPPRLAAQETQYF
TRBJ1-2 | TRBD1 | TRBV24-1 | few | TGTGCCACCAGTGACCCCCGGACAGGGGATCGCTATGGCTACACCTTC | CATSDPRTGDRYGYTF
TRBJ2-7 | TRBD1 | TRBV28 | many | TGTGCCAGCAGGTCAGGGGGCCCTCGCTACGAGCAGTACTTC | CASRSGGPRYEQYF
TRBJ1-5 | TRBD1 | TRBV5-1 | many | TGCGCCAGCAGCCCGAGTACAGGGGGTGTTCAGCCCCAGCATTTT | CASSPSTGGVQPQHF
TRBJ2-5 | . | TRBV7-2 | many | TGTGCCAGCAGCTGGGACCCGGACGCGTCCCAGTACTTC | CASSWDPDASQYF
TRBJ2-7 | TRBD2 | TRBV25-1 | . | TGTGCCAGCAGTTACGGGGGGGGCTACGAGCAGTACTTC | CASSYGGGYEQYF
TRBJ2-5 | . | TRBV2 | many | TGTGCCAGCAGTGAAGTTGCAGGGGAGGTTCGAGAGACCCAGTACTTC | CASSEVAGEVRETQYF
TRBJ1-3 | . | TRBV7-9 | few | TGTGCCAGCAGCCAGGCTGGGTCCTCTGGAAACACCATATATTTT | CASSQAGSSGNTIYF
TRBJ1-5 | . | TRBV18 | . | TGTGCCAGCTCACCGCGCCGGAACGAGCCCCAGCATTTT | CASSPRRNEPQHF
TRBJ2-5 | . | TRBV7-9 | many | TGTGCCAGCAGCCCCTTCAGGGGAGGAGAGACCCAGTACTTC | CASSPFRGGETQYF
TRBJ1-5 | . | TRBV12-3/TRBV12-4 | many | TGTGCCAGCAGTTTATCGGGGAATCAGCCCCAGCATTTT | CASSLSGNQPQHF
TRBJ1-5 | . | TRBV20-1 | . | TGCAGTGCTAGAAAAGGGGCTGGCAATCAGCCCCAGCATTTT | CSARKGAGNQPQHF